This section outlines one T cell receptor beta chain sequence together with its context. Its matching antigen is unknown. The CDR3 loop spans 15 amino acids. V lost 5 bases and J lost 0, with 12 bases in between. Germline CDR1 and CDR2: SGHVS and FNYEAQ. TCRdb re-called the reads with MiXCR, one entry per CDR3 protein. Seen here are about 78,000 distinct CDR3 sequences, approximately 40% observed once, and the top ten hold approximately 95%. The sample is drawn from a study of T cell repertoires in cytomegalovirus infection. Study-level information: As its CMV epitopes, the study selected recently identified HLA-C-restricted and well-studied HLA-B-restricted targets. Public TCR beta signatures provided an indication of both CMV infection and a matching HLA type.

Study-level results: Totalled public TCR beta family frequency picked out people who carried CMV plus the relevant HLA.

The source is a human donor in good health (CMV status not recorded). Some clones in this sample may be carry-over from other donors' samples. The J gene is TRBJ2-3, the V gene TRBV7-6; weak D call: TRBD1 (6 bases). The sample was CD8+ T cells from cultured PBMCs, taken from culture after CMV antigen stimulation. The DNA for the CDR3 is TGTGCCAGCAGCGAGCGGACAGTTAGCACAGATACGCAGTATTTT. Translating it yields CASSERTVSTDTQYF.